These 9 T cell receptor beta chains were sequenced from one sample in a study of cytomegalovirus exposure and HLA in healthy donors. The PCR ran on 60 Vbeta and 13 Jbeta primers. Sequencing used immunoSEQ multiplex PCR; TCRdb keeps in-frame clones, though not all of them. The repertoire holds around 200,000 clones, with more than 75% as singletons. Sequencing was performed on PBMCs. These TCRs come from a woman between 50 and 59 years old in good health and CMV-seropositive.

The CDR3 DNA reads TGTGCCAGCAGTAGACAGGATGAATACTACGAGCAGTACTTC. Translated: CASSRQDEYYEQYF. This chain uses TRBV2 with TRBJ2-7; possible D gene TRBD1, 6 bases. Germline CDR1 is SNHLY and CDR2 is FYNNEI. The CDR3 contains 14 residues. Trimming removed 5 bases at V and 3 bases at J, with 14 bases between.

This chain links TRBV30 with TRBJ1-1, with D maybe TRBD1 (6 bases). Germline loops: CDR1 GTSNPN, CDR2 SVGIG (reference sequence). With 4 bases removed from V and 5 bases from J, the gap between germline ends came to 17 bases. The CDR3 has 14 residues. CDR3: CAWTGLGRGTEAFF. CDR3 coding DNA: TGTGCCTGGACCGGCTTGGGCAGGGGAACTGAAGCTTTCTTT.

A note on this clone: Distinct nucleotide sequences in the sample also encode this CDR3. The chain couples TRBV5-1 to TRBJ2-7, with 10 bases identical to TRBD2. In germline, CDR1 is SGHRS, CDR2 YFSETQ. V lost 5 bases to trimming and J lost 2 bases; unmatched junction nucleotides: 4. CDR3 size: 14 residues. Here the CDR3 reads CASSSSGGTYEQYF. CDR3 nucleotides: TGCGCCAGCAGTTCTAGCGGGGGCACCTACGAGCAGTACTTC.

The chain employs TRBV7-9 and TRBJ2-7; 8 bases are a match to TRBD2. V lost 5 bases to trimming and J lost 4 bases; unmatched junction nucleotides: 19. Germline V gives CDR1 SEHNR, CDR2 FQNEAQ (reference sequence). The CDR3 has 18 residues. DNA for the CDR3: TGTGCCAGCAGCCTGGGTCGGGGGGGGCGCGCTATTCCTTACGAGCAGTACTTC. Its translation is CASSLGRGGRAIPYEQYF. The full variable domain, with the rest looked up from reference TRBV7-9 and TRBJ2-7, is DTGVSQNPRHKITKRGQNVTFRCDPISEHNRLYWYRQTLGQGPEFLTYFQNEAQLEKSRLLSDRFSAERPKGSFSTLEIQRTEQGDSAMYLCASSLGRGGRAIPYEQYFGPGTRLTVT.

This chain links TRBV6-5 with TRBJ2-3; 8 nucleotides agree with TRBD2. Germline CDR1 is MNHEY and CDR2 is SVGAGI. This CDR3 comprises 15 residues. Trimming cost V 4 bases and J 2 bases; bases outside gene matches: 5. The CDR3 DNA reads as TGTGCCAGCAGTTCGGGGGGGGCCGACACAGATACGCAGTATTTT. It specifies CASSSGGADTDTQYF.

The chain is built from TRBV7-2 and TRBJ2-2, with D perhaps TRBD1 (6 bases). V was shortened by 5 bases and J by 5 bases, with 12 bases between the two germline ends. CDR3 size: 14 residues. Germline loops: CDR1 SGHTA, CDR2 FQGNSA. The CDR3, as DNA: TGTGCCAGCAGCCAAGGGGGTCCAACCGGGGAGCTGTTTTTT. This codes for CASSQGGPTGELFF. The complete variable domain, with remaining parts taken from reference TRBV7-2 and TRBJ2-2, reads GAGVSQSPSNKVTEKGKDVELRCDPISGHTALYWYRQSLGQGLEFLIYFQGNSAPDKSGLPSDRFSAERTGGSVSTLTIQRTQQEDSAVYLCASSQGGPTGELFFGEGSRLTVL.

This chain connects TRBV19 to TRBJ1-1, with D maybe TRBD1 (5 bases). CDR3 length: 14 residues. Germline CDR1 reads LNHDA; CDR2 reads SQIVND (reference sequence). Trimming pared 1 base from V and 0 bases from J, leaving 6 bases between. Here the CDR3 DNA reads TGTGCCAGTAGTATAGGACAGATGAACACTGAAGCTTTCTTT. Its protein product is CASSIGQMNTEAFF.

The table lists this clone with a few counts. The chain links TRBV11-2 to TRBJ2-7, with D perhaps TRBD1 (5 bases). V was clipped by 0 bases and J by 3 bases, with 6 bases between them. Germline CDR1 SGHAT, CDR2 FQNNGV. The CDR3 has 13 amino acids. In nucleotides, the CDR3 is TGTGCCAGCAGCTTAGAACAGGTCTACGAGCAGTACTTC. Translated: CASSLEQVYEQYF. Full variable domain (missing parts from reference TRBV11-2 and TRBJ2-7): EAGVAQSPRYKIIEKRQSVAFWCNPISGHATLYWYQQILGQGPKLLIQFQNNGVVDDSQLPKDRFSAERLKGVDSTLKIQPAKLEDSAVYLCASSLEQVYEQYFGPGTRLTVT.

This clone was recorded a few times. J is TRBJ2-3 and V is TRBV5-1; D is undetermined. This CDR3 is built from 13 residues. Trimming cost V 1 base and J 5 bases, with 8 bases left between them. The germline V gene has CDR1 SGHRS and CDR2 YFSETQ. CDR3 region: CASSLNGVDTQYF. The CDR3 region has the DNA TGCGCCAGCAGCTTGAATGGAGTAGATACGCAGTATTTT.